This section outlines one T cell receptor beta chain sequence together with its context. It has no known antigen specificity. Base qualities are missing; no much larger clone stands one base away. The immunoSEQ Assay, a bias-controlled multiplex PCR, was used to amplify TCRbeta CDR3 regions from genomic DNA. The study's own analysis went as follows. The number of nucleated cells in each sample was estimated from the amplification of reference gene primers within the assay. Sequence reads were collapsed and filtered to measure the absolute abundance of every unique TCRbeta CDR3 rearrangement. For each sample, productive Simpson clonality was calculated as the square root of Simpson's diversity index over productive rearrangements. TCRdb took over this immuneACCESS table, retaining in-frame rearrangements with V and J assigned. Such tables are incomplete; in checked studies, under half of the missing clones stem from an unresolved V gene, and the remainder is unexplained. That table furnishes V, J and clone size, whereas the DNA furnished D and trimming. The sample records under 350,000 clones, approximately 90% of which are singletons. More than 6% of the sample is in the top ten clones.

This sample was included in a study of blood T cell repertoires in COVID-19 (dated by TCRdb to 2020 to 2022). With regard to the full study: Collaborator samples came from the United States, Italy and Spain and covered acute and convalescent phases of COVID-19. The sample metadata nearly always contained a de-identified subject ID, COVID-19 status, age in years and sex. The prospective study material was composed of cDNA or gDNA derived from T cells, B-cell-depleted T cells, or PBMCs. HLA class I and class II types, where available, came from metadata supplied by the sample provider rather than from assay-based typing. A freely available public database, intended as a resource for researchers studying the immune response to SARS-CoV-2, is where the repertoires were released. Subjects who had been exposed to COVID-19, were actively infected with it, or had recovered from it provided the deeply sampled blood TCRbeta repertoires that made up the dataset. Samples came from the ongoing ImmuneRACE study (first 160 participants) plus 1,254 subjects from 6 global collaborators.

Results and caveats for the whole study, not just this receptor: The quantity of clinical and demographic metadata differed by source and by participant and was supplied without curation.

At one collaborating source in Seattle, patients were enrolled during active infection and were followed longitudinally through the course of disease. Whole blood was collected in K2EDTA tubes by collaborating institutions according to the institutions' own protocols. Collaborator samples were shipped for TCRbeta analysis as frozen whole blood, isolated PBMCs, or DNA extracted from either sample type. This receptor was identified in a woman in her twenties or thirties with COVID-19, enrolled during active disease. Source material: peripheral blood.

The CDR3 protein: CASSDSPEGEQFF. The DNA reads as follows: TGTGCCAGCAGTGACTCTCCAGAGGGTGAGCAGTTCTTC. The rearranged chain carries TRBV6-4 and TRBJ2-1, and perhaps TRBD2 as D gene, on 5 matching bases. Taken from cysteine to phenylalanine, the CDR3 has 13 residues. Just the 39-base CDR3 DNA is kept, in frame starting at base 1. Looking up the germline V gene yields CDR1 MRHNA and CDR2 SNTAGT. The V end loses 0 bases and the J end loses 9 bases, and a stretch of 9 bases separates them.